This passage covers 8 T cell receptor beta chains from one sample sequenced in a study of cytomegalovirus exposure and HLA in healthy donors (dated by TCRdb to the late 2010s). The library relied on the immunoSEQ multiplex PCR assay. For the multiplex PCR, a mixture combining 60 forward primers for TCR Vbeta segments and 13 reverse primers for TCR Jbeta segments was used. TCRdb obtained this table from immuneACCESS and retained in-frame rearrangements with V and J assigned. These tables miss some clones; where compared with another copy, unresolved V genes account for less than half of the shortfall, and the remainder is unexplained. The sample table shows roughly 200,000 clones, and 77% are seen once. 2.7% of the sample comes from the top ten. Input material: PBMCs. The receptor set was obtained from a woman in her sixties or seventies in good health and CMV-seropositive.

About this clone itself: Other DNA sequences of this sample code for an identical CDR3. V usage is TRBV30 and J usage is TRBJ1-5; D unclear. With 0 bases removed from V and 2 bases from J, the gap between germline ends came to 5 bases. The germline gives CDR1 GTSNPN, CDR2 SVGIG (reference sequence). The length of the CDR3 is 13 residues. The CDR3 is CAWSVAGNQPQHF. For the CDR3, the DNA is TGTGCCTGGAGTGTAGCTGGCAATCAGCCCCAGCATTTT.

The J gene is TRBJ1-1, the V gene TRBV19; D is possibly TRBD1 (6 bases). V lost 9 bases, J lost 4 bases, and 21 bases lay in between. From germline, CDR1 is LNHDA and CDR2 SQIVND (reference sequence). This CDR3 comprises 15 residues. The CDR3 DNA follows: TGTGCCAGCCGGAAAAGAGGGGGAGAGAGCACTGAAGCTTTCTTT. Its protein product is CASRKRGGESTEAFF.

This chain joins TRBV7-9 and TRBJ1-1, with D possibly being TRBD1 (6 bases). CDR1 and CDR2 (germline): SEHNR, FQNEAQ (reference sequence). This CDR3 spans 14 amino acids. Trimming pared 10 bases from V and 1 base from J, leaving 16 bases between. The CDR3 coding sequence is TGTGCCACCGGGAACAGGGCGGAGAACACTGAAGCTTTCTTT. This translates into CATGNRAENTEAFF.

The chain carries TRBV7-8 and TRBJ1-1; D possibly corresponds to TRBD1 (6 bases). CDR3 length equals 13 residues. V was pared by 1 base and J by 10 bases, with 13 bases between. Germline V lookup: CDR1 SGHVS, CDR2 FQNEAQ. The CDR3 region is CASSLVRGASAFF. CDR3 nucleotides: TGTGCCAGCAGCTTAGTTCGGGGGGCATCAGCTTTCTTT.

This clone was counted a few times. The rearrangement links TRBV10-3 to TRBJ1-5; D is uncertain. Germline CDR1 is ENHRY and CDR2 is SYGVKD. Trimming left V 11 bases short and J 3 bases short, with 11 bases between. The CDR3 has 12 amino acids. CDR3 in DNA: TGTGCCGCGAGCCCAAACAATCAGCCCCAGCATTTT. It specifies CAASPNNQPQHF.

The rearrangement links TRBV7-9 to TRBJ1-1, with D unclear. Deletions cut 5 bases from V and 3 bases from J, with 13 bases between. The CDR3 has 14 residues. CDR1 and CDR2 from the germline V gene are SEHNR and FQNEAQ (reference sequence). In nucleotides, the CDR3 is TGTGCCAGCAGCCCCGTATTATCTCACACTGAAGCTTTCTTT. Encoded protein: CASSPVLSHTEAFF.

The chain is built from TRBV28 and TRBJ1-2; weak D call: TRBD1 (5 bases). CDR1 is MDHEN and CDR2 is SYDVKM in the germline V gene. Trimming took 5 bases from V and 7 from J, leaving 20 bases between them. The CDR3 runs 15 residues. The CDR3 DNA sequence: TGTGCCAGCAGTCCAGCCTTCTCCAGGGATCGTGGCTACACCTTC. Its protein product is CASSPAFSRDRGYTF.

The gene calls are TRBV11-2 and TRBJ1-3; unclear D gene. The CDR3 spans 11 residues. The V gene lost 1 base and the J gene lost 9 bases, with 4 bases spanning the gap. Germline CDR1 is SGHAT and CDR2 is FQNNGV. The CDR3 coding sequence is TGTGCCAGCAGCTTAGGAGGCACCATATATTTT. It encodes CASSLGGTIYF.